This T cell receptor beta chain was profiled in a study of regulatory T cells in long-lasting Graves disease. Combining iRepertoire HTBI primers with Arm-PCR of CDR3 regions, the authors built TCR beta libraries. TCRdb reanalysed the multiplex PCR reads using MiXCR and keeps one entry per CDR3 protein. Of about 420,000 distinct CDR3 sequences in the sample, 16% were seen once. Time point: newly diagnosed GD, antithyroid drugs for less than 3 months. Making the TCR library involved RNA that had been extracted from PBMCs. As concerns this clonotype: This may be a read error, as it is one base from a much larger clone.

The sample was also linked to a second study, of T cells in Graves' hyperthyroidism and ophthalmopathy.

This TCR came from a woman under 30 with Graves disease. The sample in question was peripheral blood mononuclear cells (PBMCs), obtained at new diagnosis, from a patient treated with antithyroid drugs.

CDR3 DNA sequence: TGCAGCTCCCGGGGAAATGAGCAGTTCTTC. As protein: CSSRGNEQFF. The genes are TRBV29-1 and TRBJ2-1; perhaps TRBD2 as D (5 bases). In germline, CDR1 is SQVTM, CDR2 ANQGSEA. CDR3 length equals 10 residues. The V end lost 8 bases, the J end lost 7 bases, and 9 bases lay between the germline ends.